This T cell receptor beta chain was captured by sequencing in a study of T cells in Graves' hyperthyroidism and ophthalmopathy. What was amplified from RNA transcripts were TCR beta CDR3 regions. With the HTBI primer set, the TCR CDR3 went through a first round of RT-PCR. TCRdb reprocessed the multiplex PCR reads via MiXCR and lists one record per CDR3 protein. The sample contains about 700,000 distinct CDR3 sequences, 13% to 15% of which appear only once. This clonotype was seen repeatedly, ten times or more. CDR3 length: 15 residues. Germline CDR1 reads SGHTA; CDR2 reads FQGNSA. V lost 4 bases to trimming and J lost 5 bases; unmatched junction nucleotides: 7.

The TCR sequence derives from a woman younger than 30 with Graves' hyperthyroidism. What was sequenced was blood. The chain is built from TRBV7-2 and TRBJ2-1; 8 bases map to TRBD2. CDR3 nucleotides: TGTGCCAGCAGCTCCCCGGGACTAGGAAACAATGAGCAGTTCTTC. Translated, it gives CASSSPGLGNNEQFF.